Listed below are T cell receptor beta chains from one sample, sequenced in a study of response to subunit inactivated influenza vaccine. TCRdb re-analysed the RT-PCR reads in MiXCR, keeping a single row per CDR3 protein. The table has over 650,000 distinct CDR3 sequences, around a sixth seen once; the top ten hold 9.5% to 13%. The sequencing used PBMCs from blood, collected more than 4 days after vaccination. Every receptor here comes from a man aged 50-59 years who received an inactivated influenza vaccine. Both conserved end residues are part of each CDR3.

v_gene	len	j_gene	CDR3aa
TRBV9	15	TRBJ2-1	CASSVDGRVYNEQFF
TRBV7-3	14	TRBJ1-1	CASSLNRDGTEAFF
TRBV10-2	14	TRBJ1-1	CASSVLVGNTEAFF
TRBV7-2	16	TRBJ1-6	CASSLRQVGTDSPLHF
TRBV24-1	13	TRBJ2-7	CATSDRVYYEQYF
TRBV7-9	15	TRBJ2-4	CASSSGTGQYGIQYF
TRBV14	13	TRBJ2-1	CASSQEQYSEQFF
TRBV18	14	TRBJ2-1	CASSAGGSLSEQFF
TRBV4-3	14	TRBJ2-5	CASSQGPTRETQYF
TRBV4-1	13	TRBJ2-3	CASSPTLRLTQYF
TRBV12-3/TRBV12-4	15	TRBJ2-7	CASSPFGSNSYEQYF
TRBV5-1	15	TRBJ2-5	CASSAIGQEAETQYF
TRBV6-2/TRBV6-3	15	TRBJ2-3	CASSTPGYSTDTQYF
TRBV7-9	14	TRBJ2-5	CASNMGSVRETQYF
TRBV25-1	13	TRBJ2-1	CASSAEGHNEQFF
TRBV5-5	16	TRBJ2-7	CASSLTVSTDSYEQYF
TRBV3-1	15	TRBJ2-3	CASSRTGLSTDTQYF
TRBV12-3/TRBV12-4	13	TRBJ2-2	CASSPGFAGELFF
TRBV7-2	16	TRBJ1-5	CASSSGGTGMDGPQHF
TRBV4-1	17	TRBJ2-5	CASSQDLVTGDQETQYF
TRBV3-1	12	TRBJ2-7	CASSRPGAEQYF